Included here is one T cell receptor (beta chain) sequence, with context. The antigen is not known. This specimen belongs to a study of response to subunit inactivated influenza vaccine. Study outcomes and limitations: Authors suggested few new T cells are recruited by each seasonal influenza vaccination.

A single record per CDR3 protein comes from TCRdb applying MiXCR to the RT-PCR reads. Found here are hundreds of thousands of distinct CDR3 sequences, around 14% of them singletons; the top ten hold 9.5% to 13%. The CDR3 is made up of 14 amino acids. Trimming stripped 2 bases from V and 6 bases from J, with 14 bases between. Germline loops: CDR1 SGHTA, CDR2 FQGTGA. The sequence derives from a man between 50 and 59 years old who received an inactivated influenza vaccine. V and J are TRBV7-3 and TRBJ2-7, with D unclear. Sample: PBMCs from blood, taken roughly 12 days after vaccination. As DNA, the CDR3 is TGTGCCAGCAGCTTATCCCCGGGCATCAGCGAGCAGTACTTC. Its translation is CASSLSPGISEQYF.